This T cell receptor (beta chain) was found in a study of T cell responses to AZD1222 COVID-19 vaccine. The protocol was immunoSEQ multiplex PCR, while the TCRdb copy is restricted to in-frame clones and leaves out a portion. The data hold roughly 130,000 clones, with approximately 89% observed a single time. As concerns this clone: Antigen: not known.

Germline V CDR1 and CDR2: SGDLS, YYNGEE. This CDR3 has 16 amino acids. Trimming took off 0 bases at V and 3 bases at J, with 12 bases between the two ends. The study, taken as a whole, reports: Seropositive at baseline were only a handful of AZD1222 recipients.

The chain carries TRBV9 and TRBJ2-2; D unresolved. The material was peripheral blood, obtained on day 0 of AZD1222 vaccination. This TCR was recovered from an adult in good health. CDR3 protein: CASSVGTVADTGELFF. CDR3 coding DNA: TGTGCCAGCAGCGTAGGAACAGTTGCGGACACCGGGGAGCTGTTTTTT.